This T cell receptor (beta chain) comes out of a study of Ad26.COV2.S vaccination and SARS-CoV-2 variants. As to this clone: What it binds is unknown.

Indicated treatment: over 15 received Ad26.COV2.S at low or high dose, single or two shots; a few received placebo; per-sample allocation not given. Sample collection was performed on day 63 after the first vaccine or placebo injection. Aged 18-55 years, donor was enrolled in Boston in 2020. The vaccine delivered Wuhan-strain SARS-CoV-2 spike through an Ad26 vector. Profiled with immunoSEQ multiplex PCR; TCRdb holds only in-frame clones, not every one. This sample carries approximately 420,000 clones, approximately 90% of them seen once, and the ten largest clones take around 3.6%. Study-level results: Non-spike TCR breadth showed similarity between vaccine and placebo recipients.

The clonotype originates from a person between 18 and 65 years old who received the Ad26.COV2.S COVID-19 vaccine or a placebo. Specimen: peripheral blood, collected in a trial of Ad26.COV2.S vaccine versus placebo.

In DNA, the CDR3 is TGTGCCAGCAGCGTAGAATCGGGGGCCGCAGTGGGCGAGCAGTACTTC. This translates into CASSVESGAAVGEQYF. The V call is TRBV9, the J call TRBJ2-7; D may match TRBD1 or TRBD2 (6 bases each). The germline V gene encodes CDR1 SGDLS and CDR2 YYNGEE. The V gene lost 0 bases and the J gene lost 6 bases, with 19 bases spanning the gap. This CDR3 is 16 amino acids long.